One sample yielded the 14 T cell receptor beta chains listed below, sequenced in a study of Tregs in tolerant kidney transplant recipients. The data were produced by immunoSEQ multiplex PCR, yet TCRdb's version contains in-frame clones alone and is incomplete. The sample records some 68,000 clones, about four fifths being singletons. Material: CD4+ T cells from blood. The receptor source for this set is a human donor in good health.

The chain has TRBV7-9 and TRBJ1-4; 9 bases align to TRBD1. This CDR3 spans 15 amino acids. Per the germline V gene, CDR1 is SEHNR and CDR2 is FQNEAQ (reference sequence). V was clipped by 4 bases and J by 4 bases; unmatched bases: 4. The CDR3 DNA reads as TGTGCCAGCAGCTCCGGACAGGGGCGTAATGAAAAACTGTTTTTT. It codes for CASSSGQGRNEKLFF.

V is TRBV7-2 and J is TRBJ2-1; TRBD2 aligns across 7 bases. Trimming removed 0 bases from V and 8 bases from J; junction bases left unmatched: 4. Per the germline V gene, CDR1 is SGHTA and CDR2 is FQGNSA. This CDR3 has 14 residues. The CDR3 DNA follows: TGTGCCAGCAGCTTAGCGATAGGGAGGGATGAGCAGTTCTTC. Amino acid sequence: CASSLAIGRDEQFF.

This sequence joins TRBV5-1 and TRBJ2-3, with D perhaps matching TRBD1 (6 bases). CDR1 and CDR2 from the germline V gene are SGHRS and YFSETQ. V was pared by 7 bases and J by 0 bases, with 12 bases between. The CDR3 is 14 residues long. CDR3 protein: CASSDRQSTDTQYF. The DNA for the CDR3 is TGCGCCAGCTCAGACAGGCAAAGCACAGATACGCAGTATTTT. Full variable domain (outside the CDR3, taken from reference TRBV5-1 and TRBJ2-3): KAGVTQTPRYLIKTRGQQVTLSCSPISGHRSVSWYQQTPGQGLQFLFEYFSETQRNKGNFPGRFSGRQFSNSRSEMNVSTLELGDSALYLCASSDRQSTDTQYFGPGTRLTVL.

The V gene is TRBV6-6, the J gene TRBJ2-7, with D possibly being TRBD1 or TRBD2 (6 bases each). Germline lookup yields CDR1 MNHNY and CDR2 SVGAGI (reference sequence). V dropped 6 bases and J dropped 6 bases, with 18 bases sitting between them. This CDR3 region has 14 residues. The CDR3 loop is CASSRTGLGGEQYF. The DNA for the CDR3 is TGTGCCAGCAGCCGCACAGGGCTCGGGGGCGAGCAGTACTTC.

V gene TRBV5-1 combines with J gene TRBJ2-7; maybe TRBD1 (6 bases). The germline gives CDR1 SGHRS, CDR2 YFSETQ. The CDR3 loop spans 15 amino acids. V was pared by 3 bases and J by 3 bases, with 16 bases between. CDR3 residues: CASSSTPGQIYEQYF. CDR3 coding DNA: TGCGCCAGCAGCTCGACCCCGGGACAAATCTACGAGCAGTACTTC.

In this sample, this clone turned up once. This sequence joins TRBV6-1 and TRBJ2-7; 13 positions match TRBD2. The ends lost 5 bases at V and 3 bases at J; junction bases unmatched: 4. The germline V gene encodes CDR1 MNHNS and CDR2 SASEGT. This CDR3 is 15 amino acids long. The CDR3 DNA is TGTGCCAGCAGTCTCGGACTAGCGGGAGTCTACGAGCAGTACTTC. This codes for CASSLGLAGVYEQYF.

This clone has only a few counts. The gene calls are TRBV11-1 and TRBJ2-5, with D perhaps matching TRBD2 (6 bases). Trimming cost V 0 bases and J 1 base, with 15 bases left between them. The CDR3 length is 17 residues. CDR1 and CDR2 from the germline V gene are SGHAT and FQDESV (reference sequence). The CDR3 is CASSLARVGSGQETQYF. CDR3 nucleotide sequence: TGTGCCAGCAGCTTAGCGCGTGTCGGGAGTGGCCAAGAGACCCAGTACTTC.

This chain connects TRBV7-3 to TRBJ2-3; D is undetermined. Germline CDR1 reads SGHTA; CDR2 reads FQGTGA. The CDR3 has 14 amino acids. Deletions cut 3 bases from V and 0 bases from J, with 7 bases between. For the CDR3, the DNA is TGTGCCAGCAGCTTCAGTTCTAGCACAGATACGCAGTATTTT. Protein product: CASSFSSSTDTQYF.

The V gene is TRBV19, the J gene TRBJ2-3; 12 nucleotides match TRBD2. There are 17 residues in the CDR3. V was pared by 3 bases and J by 5 bases, with 9 bases of the junction left unmatched. Looked up from germline, CDR1 is LNHDA and CDR2 is SQIVND (reference sequence). The CDR3 sequence: CASSIPLLAGGRDTQYF. The CDR3 nucleotides read TGTGCCAGTAGTATCCCCCTACTAGCGGGGGGCAGAGATACGCAGTATTTT.

This chain uses TRBV7-2 with TRBJ1-5; TRBD1 might be the D (5 bases). Germline CDR1 reads SGHTA; CDR2 reads FQGNSA. CDR3 size: 14 residues. V gave up 6 bases and J gave up 7 bases, with 16 bases separating them. The CDR3 region has the DNA TGTGCCAGCAGTAGGGCAGGGACTGGCCAGCCCCAGCATTTT. Translating gives CASSRAGTGQPQHF.

This sequence joins TRBV11-3 and TRBJ2-7; a weak D match, TRBD2 (6 bases). Between the trimmed V and J ends, which lost 5 bases and 7 bases, there was a span of 24 bases. The germline gives CDR1 SGHNT, CDR2 YENEEA. The CDR3 contains 16 residues. CDR3 in DNA: TGTGCCAGCAGCCGGGCTCTCGGGACGGGAGAAAGGGAGCAGTACTTC. Its translation is CASSRALGTGEREQYF.

The J gene is TRBJ2-7, the V gene TRBV18; no firm D call. This CDR3 has 14 amino acids. Germline V CDR1 and CDR2: KGHSH, LQKENI. The V end was cut by 0 bases, the J end by 5 bases, with 11 bases between. CDR3 coding DNA: TGTGCCAGCTCACCACCGGAGTCCATCCACGAGCAGTACTTC. Its protein is CASSPPESIHEQYF.

The table lists this clone with a count of one. The chain employs TRBV29-1 and TRBJ2-5; TRBD2 matches 7 bases. Germline V lookup: CDR1 SQVTM, CDR2 ANQGSEA. With 1 base clipped from V and 4 bases from J, the junction kept 15 bases outside the gene matches. CDR3 length: 17 amino acids. The CDR3, as DNA: TGCAGCGTTGAAGGCCGGGCGGGGGTGCGAGGGTCAGAGACCCAGTACTTC. Protein: CSVEGRAGVRGSETQYF.

V is TRBV6-5 and J is TRBJ2-7, with 8 bases matching TRBD2. The CDR3 has 15 amino acids. The V segment lost 6 bases and the J segment 6 bases; nucleotides outside the gene matches: 13. Germline-derived CDR1 and CDR2 are MNHEY and SVGAGI. As DNA, the CDR3 is TGTGCCAGCAGCCCACTTGCGGGGGGCCCATCCGAGCAGTACTTC. As protein: CASSPLAGGPSEQYF.